This T cell receptor beta chain was captured in a study of T cell changes during pregnancy in multiple sclerosis. TCRdb keeps only in-frame clones here, not all; method: immunoSEQ multiplex PCR. The sample comprises 51,000 or so clones, 90% to 95% of which are singletons, and under 2% rests with the top ten. Sample: peripheral blood, taken in the second trimester of pregnancy. This receptor was obtained from a female donor with multiple sclerosis, enrolled in a pregnancy study.

The CDR3 sequence is CASSQEYGQGADTQYF. The CDR3 DNA reads TGCGCCAGCAGCCAAGAATACGGACAGGGGGCAGATACGCAGTATTTT. V usage is TRBV4-3 and J usage is TRBJ2-3; 10 nucleotides line up with TRBD1. CDR3 length equals 16 residues. V lost 0 bases and J lost 4; bases outside the gene matches: 4. Germline CDR1 reads LGHNA; CDR2 reads YSLEER.